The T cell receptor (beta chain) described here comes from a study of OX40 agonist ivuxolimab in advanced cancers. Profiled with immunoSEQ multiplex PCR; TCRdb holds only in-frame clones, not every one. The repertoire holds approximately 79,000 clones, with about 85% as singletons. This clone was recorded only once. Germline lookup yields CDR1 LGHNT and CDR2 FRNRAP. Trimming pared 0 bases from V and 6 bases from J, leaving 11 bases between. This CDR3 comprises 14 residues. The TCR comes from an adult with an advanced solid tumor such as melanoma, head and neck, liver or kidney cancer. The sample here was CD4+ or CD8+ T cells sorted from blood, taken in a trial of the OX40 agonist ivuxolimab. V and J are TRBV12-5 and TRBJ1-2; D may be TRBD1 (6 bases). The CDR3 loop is CASGLVQGSDGYTF. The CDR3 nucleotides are TGTGCTAGTGGTTTGGTACAGGGTTCCGATGGCTACACCTTC.